This TCR beta chain was documented in a study of post-analysis software for immune sequencing data. Study findings and constraints: Four or five TRBV segments (TRBV5-6, TRBV5-1 and TRBV20-1 among them) occurred more frequently in patients than in controls.

This clonotype has just a few counts. Its antigen is unidentified. Libraries were made from TCR beta cDNA, and they carried unique molecular identifiers. TCRdb redid the calling of the PCR reads with MiXCR, one entry per CDR3 protein. The top ten hold 9% to 13% of the sample, which has about 460,000 distinct CDR3 sequences, 40% to 55% seen once. Germline V gives CDR1 MNHEY, CDR2 SVGAGI. The CDR3 runs 16 residues. V was shortened by 4 bases and J by 3 bases, with 16 bases between the two germline ends. This receptor was identified in a girl aged 10 to 17 with multiple sclerosis. V gene TRBV6-5 combines with J gene TRBJ1-5, with no clear D. Sequencing was performed on blood. The CDR3 spells CASSSGFLSPNQPQHF. Here the CDR3 DNA reads TGTGCCAGCAGTTCGGGGTTTTTGAGCCCCAATCAGCCCCAGCATTTT.